This T cell receptor (beta chain) was captured by sequencing in a study of cytomegalovirus exposure and HLA in healthy donors. Study-wide results and caveats: Reportedly, fewer N-insertions than the roughly 600-donor mean appeared in an Asian-associated ancestry cluster in a later analysis. Reported performance of the classifier showed diagnosis of cytomegalovirus status with high specificity and sensitivity. Later analysis identified several of the most significant clusters that appeared linked to common viral pathogens.

PCR employed 60 Vbeta and 13 Jbeta primers. Clones were read by immunoSEQ multiplex PCR, and TCRdb kept only the in-frame ones, dropping some. Seen here are fewer than 250,000 clones, approximately 78% observed once, and the top ten hold approximately 3.9%. Comment on this clone: The target antigen is unknown.

Germline values: CDR1 SGDLS, CDR2 YYNGEE. The CDR3 spans 13 residues. With 3 bases removed from V and 4 bases from J, the gap between germline ends came to 10 bases. The chain carries TRBV9 and TRBJ1-2; a possible D gene is TRBD1 (5 bases). Sequencing used PBMCs. This TCR came from a male donor in good health and CMV-seronegative. The CDR3, as DNA: TGTGCCAGCAGCGGATACAGGAGCTATGGCTACACCTTC. This translates into CASSGYRSYGYTF.